This T cell receptor (beta chain) emerged from a study of technical replicates of blood from several donors (dated by TCRdb to the late 2010s). Libraries came from the immunoSEQ multiplex PCR assay. The immuneACCESS repertoire file appears here via TCRdb, limited to in-frame rearrangements. These files lack a portion of the clones; in checked studies, under half of the deficit traces to unresolved V genes, and the cause of the others is not known. This sample is represented by about 80,000 clones; 90% to 95% of them were singletons. The ten largest make up roughly 0.36% of the sample. Concerning this clone itself: Its antigen is still unknown. Qualities for individual bases were not recorded, and no much larger clone is one base off.

The sequenced sample consisted of T cells isolated from PBMCs. This receptor was obtained from a human donor in good health.

At the DNA level, the sequence is TGTGCCAGCAGTTTAGGTCTAATTATCTCGTCTGAGACCCAGTACTTC. This is translated as CASSLGLIISSETQYF. The chain couples TRBV28 to TRBJ2-5, with the D gene not clear enough to name. Per the germline V gene, MDHEN is the CDR1 and SYDVKM is the CDR2. The junction carries 18 bases between V and J, which are trimmed by 2 bases and 5 bases respectively. Its CDR3 holds 16 amino acids, cysteine through phenylalanine. Only CDR3 DNA is held: 48 bases, read in frame from base 1.